The T cell receptor (beta chain) described here comes from a study of lymphopenia after photon versus proton radiotherapy. Study-level points and caveats: Proton therapy kept repertoires fairly stable, unlike photons, which gained effector/memory cells. Post-nadir TCR diversity decline inversely tracked overall survival among those who died.

Turning to this clone: The antigen is not known.

The CDR3 contains 18 residues. The V gene's germline CDR1 is SGHAT and CDR2 FQNNGV. The V end lost 4 bases, the J end lost 0 bases, and 19 bases lay between the germline ends. Some clones are missing from TCRdb's copy, which holds only in-frame ones; the method was immunoSEQ multiplex PCR. The sample lists around 64,000 clones, roughly 90% occurring once. The genes are TRBV11-2 and TRBJ2-1; maybe TRBD2 (6 bases). This TCR derives from a woman aged 40 to 49 with cholangiocarcinoma. Here the sequenced sample was peripheral blood, taken from a patient treated with photon-based radiotherapy. CDR3 region: CASSWAPSDGSSYNEQFF. In DNA form, the CDR3 reads TGTGCCAGCAGCTGGGCGCCTAGCGACGGGAGCTCCTACAATGAGCAGTTCTTC.